The 25 T cell receptor beta chains given below trace back to one sample, sequenced in a study of T cells in tuberculosis. Assay: immunoSEQ multiplex PCR; the TCRdb copy retains only in-frame clones and omits some. The repertoire has under 35,000 clones, about 91% of them found once; the top ten carry 7%. Time point indicated: new active TB diagnosis, blood taken before or within 7 days of starting treatment. The starting material was PBMCs, obtained at tuberculosis diagnosis. All receptors derive from an adult with tuberculosis. Some clones in this sample may be carry-over from other donors' samples.

The chain carries TRBV10-3 and TRBJ1-1; D is possibly TRBD1 (5 bases). The germline V gene encodes CDR1 ENHRY and CDR2 SYGVKD. V was cut by 2 bases and J by 6 bases, with 16 bases left in between. The CDR3 contains 15 residues. The CDR3 region has the DNA TGTGCCATCAGTGAGGCGGGACTCAAAAGCCCTGAAGCTTTCTTT. Translation gives CAISEAGLKSPEAFF.

The V gene is TRBV18, the J gene TRBJ2-1, with 7 bases aligning to TRBD1. Germline V gives CDR1 KGHSH, CDR2 LQKENI. CDR3 length: 16 residues. Germline trimming cut 5 bases from V and 6 bases from J; bases unmatched to any gene: 13. CDR3 sequence reads: CASSLRIRAGGNEQFF. CDR3 sequence (DNA): TGTGCCAGCTCATTGCGCATTAGGGCAGGGGGCAATGAGCAGTTCTTC.

The chain has TRBV7-9 and TRBJ2-2; 10 nucleotides line up with TRBD1. Trimming removed 4 bases from V and 1 base from J; junction bases left unmatched: 3. CDR3 length: 16 amino acids. Germline CDR1 is SEHNR and CDR2 is FQNEAQ (reference sequence). As DNA, the CDR3 is TGTGCCAGCAGCTCGACAGGGGGCGGGAACACCGGGGAGCTGTTTTTT. It translates to CASSSTGGGNTGELFF.

The chain joins TRBV29-1 to TRBJ2-1, with D perhaps matching TRBD1 (5 bases). The V end was cut by 4 bases, the J end by 2 bases, with 9 bases between. This CDR3 contains 13 residues. Germline CDR1 is SQVTM and CDR2 is ANQGSEA. The CDR3 sequence: CSVAETAYNEQFF. CDR3 nucleotides: TGCAGCGTTGCAGAGACAGCCTACAATGAGCAGTTCTTC.

The chain combines TRBV2 with TRBJ1-2; D gene uncertain. The CDR3 contains 11 residues. Trimming took off 7 bases at V and 3 bases at J, with 6 bases between the two ends. In germline, CDR1 is SNHLY, CDR2 FYNNEI. The CDR3 nucleotides are TGTGCCAGCAACACAGACTATGGCTACACCTTC. Translating it yields CASNTDYGYTF.

The chain is built from TRBV7-3 and TRBJ1-6, with D possibly matching TRBD1 (5 bases). The germline CDR1 and CDR2 sequences are SGHTA and FQGTGA. The CDR3 has 18 residues. Trimming cost V 1 base and J 0 bases, with 13 bases left between them. Here the CDR3 DNA reads TGTGCCAGCAGCTTAAGAGGAGGGGAAACCTCCTATAATTCACCCCTCCACTTT. Amino acids: CASSLRGGETSYNSPLHF.

This chain links TRBV27 with TRBJ2-7; D may be TRBD2 (6 bases). V was trimmed by 3 bases and J by 2 bases, leaving 20 bases between them. Germline V CDR1 and CDR2: MNHEY, SMNVEV (reference sequence). This CDR3 region has 17 residues. The CDR3 region has the DNA TGTGCCAGCAGTTTGCTGTCGGCGGGATTAGCTGCCTACGAGCAGTACTTC. Protein product: CASSLLSAGLAAYEQYF.

The CDR3 DNA follows: TGTGCCAGCAGCTTAGTCTCGGGGGAAAATCAGCCCCAGCATTTT. It specifies CASSLVSGENQPQHF. V usage is TRBV7-2 and J usage is TRBJ1-5; TRBD1 might be the D (5 bases). Germline V gives CDR1 SGHTA, CDR2 FQGNSA. The CDR3 spans 15 residues. The V and J ends lost 1 base and 4 bases respectively, with 11 bases between them.

The chain recombines TRBV27 with TRBJ1-1; D is unresolved. In germline, CDR1 is MNHEY, CDR2 SMNVEV (reference sequence). CDR3 length: 14 amino acids. V lost 5 bases to trimming and J lost 3 bases, with 13 bases between them. The CDR3 region is CASSRASSDTEAFF. CDR3 bases: TGTGCCAGCAGTCGGGCCTCTAGCGACACTGAAGCTTTCTTT.

The chain employs TRBV7-4 and TRBJ1-3, with 7 bases aligning to TRBD1. The CDR3 is 16 amino acids. From germline, CDR1 is SGHVT and CDR2 SQSDAQ. Losses at the gene ends were 5 bases for V and 2 bases for J; bases not matched to a gene: 9. The CDR3 here is CASSPDRDLAGNTIYF. CDR3 in DNA: TGTGCCAGCAGCCCCGACAGGGACTTGGCTGGAAACACCATATATTTT. The complete variable domain, with remaining parts taken from reference TRBV7-4 and TRBJ1-3, reads GAGVSQSPRYKVAKRGRDVALRCDSISGHVTLYWYRQTLGQGSEVLTYSQSDAQRDKSGRPSGRFSAERPERSVSTLKIQRTEQGDSAVYLCASSPDRDLAGNTIYFGEGSWLTVV.

J is TRBJ1-5 and V is TRBV6-6; D is possibly TRBD1 (6 bases). V was trimmed by 7 bases and J by 7 bases, leaving 17 bases between them. The CDR3 contains 14 residues. Germline CDR1 reads MNHNY; CDR2 reads SVGAGI (reference sequence). Written as DNA, the CDR3 is TGTGCCAGCACCATACTACAGGGTAACCAGCCCCAGCATTTT. It encodes CASTILQGNQPQHF.

The chain has TRBV5-1 and TRBJ2-1; 10 bases fit TRBD2. The CDR3 is 16 amino acids. The germline V gene has CDR1 SGHRS and CDR2 YFSETQ. V was pared by 3 bases and J by 6 bases, with 9 bases of the junction left unmatched. The CDR3 DNA follows: TGCGCCAGCAGCTACACTGCTAGCGGGGGTTTCAATGAGCAGTTCTTC. Protein: CASSYTASGGFNEQFF.

V is TRBV9 and J is TRBJ2-3, with 10 bases identical to TRBD1. Germline V gene data show CDR1 as SGDLS and CDR2 as YYNGEE. V dropped 5 bases and J dropped 4; count of bases not matched to a gene: 10. There are 16 residues in the CDR3. The CDR3 nucleotides are TGTGCCAGCAGTTATAGGGACAGGGGAAGTGCAGATACGCAGTATTTT. The encoded protein is CASSYRDRGSADTQYF.

The rearrangement joins TRBV18 to TRBJ1-2; 7 bases match TRBD1. CDR3 length equals 13 residues. V trimming: 2 bases; J trimming: 6 bases; junction bases outside the gene matches: 3. The germline V gene encodes CDR1 KGHSH and CDR2 LQKENI. CDR3 amino acids: CASSPGQDNGYTF. The CDR3 coding sequence is TGTGCCAGCTCACCAGGACAGGATAATGGCTACACCTTC.

The chain is built from TRBV27 and TRBJ1-3, with TRBD1 matching 10 bases. The CDR3 totals 14 residues. Trimming at V came to 10 bases and at J to 4 bases, leaving 7 bases not matched to a gene. The germline V gene has CDR1 MNHEY and CDR2 SMNVEV (reference sequence). Here the CDR3 reads CAIIDRGRGNTIYF. In DNA form, the CDR3 reads TGTGCCATCATCGACAGGGGGCGAGGAAACACCATATATTTT.

Written as DNA, the CDR3 is TGTGCCACCAGCAGAGCCGTCTCAGGGGGCACTGAAGCTTTCTTT. Encoded protein: CATSRAVSGGTEAFF. This sequence joins TRBV15 and TRBJ1-1, with TRBD1 identical over 7 bases. The junction had 6 bases not matched to a gene; V was cut back by 1 base and J by 4 bases. The CDR3 loop spans 15 amino acids. From germline, CDR1 is LNHNV and CDR2 YYDKDF (reference sequence).

The chain employs TRBV2 and TRBJ2-7, with a tentative D call TRBD2 (5 bases). Per germline, CDR1 SNHLY and CDR2 FYNNEI. V was trimmed by 6 bases and J by 2 bases, leaving 14 bases between them. This CDR3 is built from 14 residues. This chain's CDR3 is CASSAPGFAYEQYF. The CDR3 region has the DNA TGTGCCAGCAGCGCCCCGGGATTCGCCTACGAGCAGTACTTC.

The rearrangement joins TRBV7-9 to TRBJ1-5; TRBD1 aligns across 7 bases. The CDR3 extends over 16 amino acids. Germline CDR1 and CDR2: SEHNR and FQNEAQ (reference sequence). The V segment lost 3 bases and the J segment 1 base; nucleotides outside the gene matches: 6. CDR3 bases: TGTGCCAGCAGCTTTAGTGAGGGGGCGAGCAATCAGCCCCAGCATTTT. Translated: CASSFSEGASNQPQHF.

The chain links TRBV5-6 to TRBJ1-3; D unresolved. CDR1 SGHDT and CDR2 YYEEEE come from the germline V gene. Trimming removed 4 bases at V and 1 base at J, with 15 bases between. This CDR3 has 16 residues. CDR3 protein: CASSPGGLLSGNTIYF. The DNA for the CDR3 is TGTGCCAGCAGCCCGGGAGGGCTGCTATCTGGAAACACCATATATTTT.

The chain is built from TRBV7-8 and TRBJ1-1, with 12 nucleotides matching TRBD1. Germline loops: CDR1 SGHVS, CDR2 FQNEAQ. This CDR3 contains 18 residues. The V segment lost 0 bases and the J segment 8 bases; nucleotides outside the gene matches: 13. Here the CDR3 DNA reads TGTGCCAGCAGCTTAGCCATATTAACCGGGACAGGGGGCTCAGAAGCTTTCTTT. Its protein product is CASSLAILTGTGGSEAFF. The full variable domain, in which reference TRBV7-8 and TRBJ1-1 provide the parts outside the CDR3, is GAGVSQSPRYKVAKRGQDVALRCDPISGHVSLFWYQQALGQGPEFLTYFQNEAQLDKSGLPSDRFFAERPEGSVSTLKIQRTQQEDSAVYLCASSLAILTGTGGSEAFFGQGTRLTVV.

The chain recombines TRBV5-1 with TRBJ2-7; TRBD1 matches at 11 bases. This CDR3 region has 18 residues. With 2 bases clipped from V and 3 bases from J, the junction kept 13 bases outside the gene matches. Per germline, CDR1 SGHRS and CDR2 YFSETQ. CDR3 amino acids: CASSLQGGTGTGGYEQYF. The CDR3 DNA is TGCGCCAGCAGCTTACAAGGGGGAACCGGGACAGGGGGCTACGAGCAGTACTTC. Based on the CDR3 plus reference TRBV5-1 and TRBJ2-7, the full variable domain is KAGVTQTPRYLIKTRGQQVTLSCSPISGHRSVSWYQQTPGQGLQFLFEYFSETQRNKGNFPGRFSGRQFSNSRSEMNVSTLELGDSALYLCASSLQGGTGTGGYEQYFGPGTRLTVT.

The chain employs TRBV19 and TRBJ1-6; possible D gene TRBD1, 5 bases. The CDR3 spans 13 residues. V was shortened by 1 base and J by 9 bases, with 7 bases between the two germline ends. Germline assignment: CDR1 LNHDA and CDR2 SQIVND (reference sequence). CDR3 sequence reads: CASSIGGLSPLHF. CDR3 DNA sequence: TGTGCCAGTAGTATAGGGGGCCTTTCACCCCTCCACTTT.

The CDR3 sequence is CASSDRLNQPQHF. In DNA form, the CDR3 reads TGTGCCAGCAGTGACAGGCTTAATCAGCCCCAGCATTTT. The chain is built from TRBV27 and TRBJ1-5, with a tentative D call TRBD1 (6 bases). V dropped 5 bases and J dropped 4 bases, with 9 bases sitting between them. The CDR3 is 13 amino acids. CDR1 MNHEY and CDR2 SMNVEV come from the germline V gene (reference sequence).

J is TRBJ1-2 and V is TRBV29-1; 9 bases fit TRBD1. CDR3 length: 15 amino acids. With V trimmed by 3 bases and J by 5 bases, 10 bases remained unmatched. The germline V gene encodes CDR1 SQVTM and CDR2 ANQGSEA. CDR3 DNA sequence: TGCAGCGTTGAGGGGTCTGGGACAGGGCTTTATGGCTACACCTTC. This encodes CSVEGSGTGLYGYTF.

CDR3 DNA sequence: TGTGCCAGCAGCTTAGATTGGCAGGGCTATCAGCCCCAGCATTTT. It specifies CASSLDWQGYQPQHF. This sequence joins TRBV11-2 and TRBJ1-5; D possibly corresponds to TRBD1 (5 bases). V lost 0 bases to trimming and J lost 5 bases, with 11 bases between them. Germline V gives CDR1 SGHAT, CDR2 FQNNGV. The CDR3 contains 15 residues.